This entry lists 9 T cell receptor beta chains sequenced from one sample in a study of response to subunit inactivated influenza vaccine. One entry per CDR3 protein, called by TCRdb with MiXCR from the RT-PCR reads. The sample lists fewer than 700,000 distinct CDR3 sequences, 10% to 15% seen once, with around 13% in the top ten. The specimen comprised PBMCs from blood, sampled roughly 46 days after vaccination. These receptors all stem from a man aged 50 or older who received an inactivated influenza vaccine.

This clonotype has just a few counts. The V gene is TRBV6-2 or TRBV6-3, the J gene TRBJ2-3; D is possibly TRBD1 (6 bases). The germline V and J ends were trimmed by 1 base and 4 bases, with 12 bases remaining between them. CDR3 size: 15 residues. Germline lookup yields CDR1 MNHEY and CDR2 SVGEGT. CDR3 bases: TGTGCCAGCAGTTACTTCGGCAGGGGATCAGATACGCAGTATTTT. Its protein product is CASSYFGRGSDTQYF.

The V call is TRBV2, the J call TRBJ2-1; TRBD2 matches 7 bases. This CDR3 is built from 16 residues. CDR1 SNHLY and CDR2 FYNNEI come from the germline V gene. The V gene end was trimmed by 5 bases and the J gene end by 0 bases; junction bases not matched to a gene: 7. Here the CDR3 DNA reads TGTGCCAGCAGTCGGGGTAGCGGGCGCTCCTACAATGAGCAGTTCTTC. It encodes CASSRGSGRSYNEQFF. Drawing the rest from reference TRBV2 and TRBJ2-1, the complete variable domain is EPEVTQTPSHQVTQMGQEVILRCVPISNHLYFYWYRQILGQKVEFLVSFYNNEISEKSEIFDDQFSVERPDGSNFTLKIRSTKLEDSAMYFCASSRGSGRSYNEQFFGPGTRLTVL.

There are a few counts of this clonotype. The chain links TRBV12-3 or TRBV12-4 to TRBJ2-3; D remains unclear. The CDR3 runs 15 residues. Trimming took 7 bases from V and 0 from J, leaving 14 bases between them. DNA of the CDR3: TGTGCCAGCAATCTCGCGGACGGGAGCACAGATACGCAGTATTTT. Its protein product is CASNLADGSTDTQYF.

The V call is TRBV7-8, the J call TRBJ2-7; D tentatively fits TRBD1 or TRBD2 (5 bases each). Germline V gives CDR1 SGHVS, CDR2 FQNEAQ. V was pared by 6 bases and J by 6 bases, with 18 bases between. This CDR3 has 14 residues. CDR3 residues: CASSPAGARSEQYF. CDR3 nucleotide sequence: TGTGCCAGCAGTCCGGCCGGGGCGCGCTCCGAGCAGTACTTC.

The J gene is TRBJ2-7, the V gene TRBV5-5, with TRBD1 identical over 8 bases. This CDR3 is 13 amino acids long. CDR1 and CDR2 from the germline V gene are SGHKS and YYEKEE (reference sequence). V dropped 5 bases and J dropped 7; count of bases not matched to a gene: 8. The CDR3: CASSRGQGPEQYF. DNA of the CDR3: TGTGCCAGCAGTCGCGGACAGGGTCCGGAGCAGTACTTC.

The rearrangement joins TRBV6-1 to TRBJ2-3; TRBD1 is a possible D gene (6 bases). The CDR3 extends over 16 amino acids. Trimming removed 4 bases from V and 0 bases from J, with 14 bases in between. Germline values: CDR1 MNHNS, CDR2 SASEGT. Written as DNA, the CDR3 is TGTGCCAGCAGTGGGCTTGGGGACAAAAGCACAGATACGCAGTATTTT. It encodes CASSGLGDKSTDTQYF.

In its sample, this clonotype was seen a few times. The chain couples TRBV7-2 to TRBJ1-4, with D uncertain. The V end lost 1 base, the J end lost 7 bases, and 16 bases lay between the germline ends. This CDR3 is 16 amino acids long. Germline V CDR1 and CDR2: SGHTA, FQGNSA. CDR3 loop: CASSLVPGSYGEKLFF. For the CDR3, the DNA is TGTGCCAGCAGCTTAGTACCAGGAAGTTATGGTGAAAAACTGTTTTTT. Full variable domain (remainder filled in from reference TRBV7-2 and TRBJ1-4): GAGVSQSPSNKVTEKGKDVELRCDPISGHTALYWYRQSLGQGLEFLIYFQGNSAPDKSGLPSDRFSAERTGGSVSTLTIQRTQQEDSAVYLCASSLVPGSYGEKLFFGSGTQLSVL.

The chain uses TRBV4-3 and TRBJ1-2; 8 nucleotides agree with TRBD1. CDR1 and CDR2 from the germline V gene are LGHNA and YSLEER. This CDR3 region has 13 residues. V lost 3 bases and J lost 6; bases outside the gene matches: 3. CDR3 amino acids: CASSQLGQDGYTF. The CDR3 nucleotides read TGCGCCAGCAGCCAGCTGGGACAGGATGGCTACACCTTC.

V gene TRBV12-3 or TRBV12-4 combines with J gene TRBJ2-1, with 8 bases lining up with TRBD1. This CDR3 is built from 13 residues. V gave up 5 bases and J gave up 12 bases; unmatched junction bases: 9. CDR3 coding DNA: TGTGCCAGCAGTGCTCCGACAGGGGAAGTGCAGTTCTTC. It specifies CASSAPTGEVQFF.